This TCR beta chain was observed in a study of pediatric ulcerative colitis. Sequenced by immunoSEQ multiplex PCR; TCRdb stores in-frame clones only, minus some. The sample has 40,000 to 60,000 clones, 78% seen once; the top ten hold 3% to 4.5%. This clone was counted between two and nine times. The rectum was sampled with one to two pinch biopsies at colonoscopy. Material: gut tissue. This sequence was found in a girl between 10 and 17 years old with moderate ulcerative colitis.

The CDR3 reads CASSESAGTGGGYTF. The CDR3, as DNA: TGTGCCAGCAGTGAAAGTGCAGGGACAGGGGGTGGCTACACCTTC. This chain links TRBV2 with TRBJ1-2; 11 bases align to TRBD1. The CDR3 is 15 amino acids. The trim removed 2 bases at V and 7 bases at J, leaving 6 bases unmatched. The germline V gene has CDR1 SNHLY and CDR2 FYNNEI.